Below, 23 T cell receptor beta chains from the same sample are listed, as sequenced in a study of post-analysis software for immune sequencing data. Study-level findings and limits: Five or six TRBV segments were significantly more frequent in patients than in controls. TRBV5-6, TRBV5-1 and TRBV20-1 were among these segments.

These TCRs' antigens remain unknown. Tagging with unique molecular identifiers was a feature of the TCR beta cDNA libraries. TCRdb reprocessed the PCR reads with MiXCR, giving one entry per CDR3 protein. The sample carries about 620,000 distinct CDR3 sequences, roughly 47% recorded once. Sample: blood. The source of these receptors is a girl aged 10-17 years with multiple sclerosis.

The rearrangement links TRBV9 to TRBJ2-4, with D unresolved. The J call is doubtful: the DNA matches TRBJ2-7 better. CDR3 size: 10 residues. Germline V gene data show CDR1 as SGDLS and CDR2 as YYNGEE. Written as DNA, the CDR3 is TGTGCCAGCCTTAACTACGAGCAGTACTTC. Translating gives CASLNYEQYF.

The V call is TRBV5-1, the J call TRBJ2-1; 7 bases match TRBD2. Looked up from germline, CDR1 is SGHRS and CDR2 is YFSETQ. The CDR3 spans 14 residues. With V trimmed by 3 bases and J by 5 bases, 5 bases remained unmatched. The CDR3 bases are TGCGCCAGCAGCTCTTTCGGACTAGACAATGAGCAGTTCTTC. Amino acids: CASSSFGLDNEQFF.

This clonotype turned up a few times. The chain is built from TRBV10-2 and TRBJ2-3, with 7 bases lining up with TRBD2. The trim removed 4 bases at V and 2 bases at J, leaving 3 bases unmatched. The germline V gene has CDR1 WSHSY and CDR2 SAAADI. The CDR3 spans 14 residues. The DNA for the CDR3 is TGCGCCAGCAGTGTAGCGGGTTACACAGATACGCAGTATTTT. Its protein product is CASSVAGYTDTQYF.

This chain uses TRBV9 with TRBJ2-1; 7 bases are a match to TRBD1. The germline V gene encodes CDR1 SGDLS and CDR2 YYNGEE. The V and J ends lost 1 base and 1 base, in that order; junction bases with no gene match: 2. There are 15 residues in the CDR3. The DNA of the CDR3 is TGTGCCAGCAGCGTACAGGGGGATTCCTACAATGAGCAGTTCTTC. Amino acids: CASSVQGDSYNEQFF.

This clonotype was counted many times. The J gene is TRBJ2-1, the V gene TRBV2; 9 nucleotides line up with TRBD1. The CDR3 consists of 16 residues. The V segment lost 2 bases and the J segment 5 bases; nucleotides outside the gene matches: 7. The germline V gene has CDR1 SNHLY and CDR2 FYNNEI. The CDR3 DNA follows: TGTGCCAGCAGTGAATGGACAGGGGAGAGGAACAATGAGCAGTTCTTC. It codes for CASSEWTGERNNEQFF. The entire variable domain, with the rest obtained from reference TRBV2 and TRBJ2-1, is as follows: EPEVTQTPSHQVTQMGQEVILRCVPISNHLYFYWYRQILGQKVEFLVSFYNNEISEKSEIFDDQFSVERPDGSNFTLKIRSTKLEDSAMYFCASSEWTGERNNEQFFGPGTRLTVL.

This clonotype has only a few counts. The rearrangement links TRBV4-1 to TRBJ2-7; D possibly matches TRBD1 or TRBD2 (7 bases each). CDR3 length equals 13 residues. V shed 6 bases and J shed 6 bases, with 15 bases lying between them. Looked up from germline, CDR1 is MGHRA and CDR2 is YSYEKL. The CDR3 protein is CASRGGGTPEQYF. CDR3 coding DNA: TGCGCCAGCAGGGGAGGGGGCACCCCCGAGCAGTACTTC.

The chain combines TRBV2 with TRBJ1-2, with no clear D. This CDR3 has 12 amino acids. The V gene's germline CDR1 is SNHLY and CDR2 FYNNEI. The V end lost 0 bases, the J end lost 4 bases, and 3 bases lay between the germline ends. The CDR3 coding sequence is TGTGCCAGCAGTGAAGCGTCCTATGGCTACACCTTC. Its translation is CASSEASYGYTF.

For this clonotype: A junction end diverges from the germline sequence, so it may reflect a read error. The chain has TRBV12-3 or TRBV12-4 and TRBJ2-2; 7 bases are a match to TRBD1. The CDR3 runs to 16 residues. The CDR3 bases are TGTGCCGGCAGTCTCTCCGGGACAGCGAACACCGGGGAGCTGTTTTTT. It translates to CAGSLSGTANTGELFF.

This chain connects TRBV20-1 to TRBJ2-5; D is tentatively TRBD1 or TRBD2 (5 bases each). CDR3 length: 13 amino acids. V lost 6 bases and J lost 5, with 16 bases in between. CDR1 is DFQATT and CDR2 is SNEGSKA in the germline V gene (reference sequence). The CDR3 sequence: CSALGTLRETQYF. Written as DNA, the CDR3 is TGCAGTGCCCTCGGGACGCTGAGGGAGACCCAGTACTTC.

The chain carries TRBV11-2 and TRBJ2-5; no clear D. Germline assignment: CDR1 SGHAT and CDR2 FQNNGV. Trimming removed 5 bases at V and 2 bases at J, with 12 bases between. The CDR3 runs to 14 residues. CDR3 nucleotides: TGTGCCAGCAGCCCCTTAAGACTTCAAGAGACCCAGTACTTC. Its translation: CASSPLRLQETQYF.

This chain links TRBV10-3 with TRBJ1-1; the D is unclear. The ends were cut back, 3 bases at V and 5 bases at J, with 10 bases in the middle. The germline CDR1 and CDR2 sequences are ENHRY and SYGVKD. This CDR3 spans 13 amino acids. CDR3 nucleotide sequence: TGTGCCATCAGTGAAGTGGGGATAACTGAAGCTTTCTTT. As protein: CAISEVGITEAFF.

About this clonotype itself: This CDR3 fails to terminate in the conserved phenylalanine or tryptophan, so it likely reflects a read error. The DNA is left out, because the CDR3 cannot be placed on it with certainty; the CDR3 is given as TCRdb lists it. V is TRBV14 and J is TRBJ2-5. The CDR3 comprises 14 residues, both ends counted. Germline loops: CDR1 SGHDN, CDR2 FVKESK. CDR3 sequence: CASSQRTYGYTFGS.

This clonotype was counted between two and nine times. V and J are TRBV6-2 or TRBV6-3 and TRBJ2-7; 13 bases line up with TRBD2. The CDR3 runs to 15 residues. Germline V gene data show CDR1 as MNHEY and CDR2 as SVGEGT. Trimming at V came to 6 bases and at J to 4 bases, leaving 6 bases not matched to a gene. The CDR3 sequence is CASSPGLAGRYEQYF. The CDR3 DNA reads TGTGCCAGCAGCCCGGGACTAGCGGGACGTTACGAGCAGTACTTC.

This chain connects TRBV12-3 or TRBV12-4 to TRBJ2-1; D possibly corresponds to TRBD2 (5 bases). CDR3 length equals 11 residues. Deletions cut 7 bases from V and 10 bases from J, with 11 bases between. The CDR3 coding sequence is TGTGCCAGCACCCCGGGAAGAGAGCAGTTCTTC. It yields the protein CASTPGREQFF.

The chain has TRBV5-1 and TRBJ1-2; D gene ambiguous. The V end lost 4 bases, the J end lost 4 bases, and 11 bases lay between the germline ends. The germline V gene encodes CDR1 SGHRS and CDR2 YFSETQ. The CDR3 runs 13 residues. The CDR3 sequence is CASSKDEGYGYTF. CDR3 sequence (DNA): TGCGCCAGCAGCAAAGATGAGGGCTATGGCTACACCTTC. The variable domain in full, completed from reference TRBV5-1 and TRBJ1-2, reads KAGVTQTPRYLIKTRGQQVTLSCSPISGHRSVSWYQQTPGQGLQFLFEYFSETQRNKGNFPGRFSGRQFSNSRSEMNVSTLELGDSALYLCASSKDEGYGYTFGSGTRLTVV.

The chain joins TRBV20-1 to TRBJ1-2; D call uncertain. CDR1 and CDR2 from the germline V gene are DFQATT and SNEGSKA (reference sequence). The CDR3 spans 15 residues. V shed 0 bases and J shed 4 bases, with 15 bases lying between them. Here the CDR3 DNA reads TGCAGTGCTAGAGATGGGGTTCGGCCCTCCTATGGCTACACCTTC. It encodes CSARDGVRPSYGYTF.

Only one count was recorded for this clonotype. The rearrangement uses TRBV12-3 or TRBV12-4 and TRBJ2-3; D not certain. V shed 7 bases and J shed 9 bases, with 11 bases lying between them. This CDR3 is 11 amino acids long. Here the CDR3 reads CASTAGQTQYF. The CDR3 nucleotides read TGTGCCAGCACCGCAGGCCAGACGCAGTATTTT.

The V call is TRBV7-2, the J call TRBJ2-1, with D perhaps TRBD1 (5 bases). There are 12 residues in the CDR3. V lost 2 bases, J lost 9 bases, and 8 bases lay in between. Looked up from germline, CDR1 is SGHTA and CDR2 is FQGNSA. In DNA form, the CDR3 reads TGTGCCAGCAGCTTAAAGGGGCGTGAGCAGTTCTTC. Protein sequence: CASSLKGREQFF.

In its sample, this clonotype was seen once. V gene TRBV5-1 combines with J gene TRBJ2-7; possibly TRBD2 for D (6 bases). The CDR3 covers 16 residues. CDR1 and CDR2 (germline): SGHRS, YFSETQ. V was cut by 0 bases and J by 0 bases, with 13 bases left in between. The CDR3 spells CASSLDGGFSSYEQYF. DNA of the CDR3: TGCGCCAGCAGCTTGGATGGAGGGTTTAGCTCCTACGAGCAGTACTTC.

The rearrangement uses TRBV7-9 and TRBJ2-4; D might be TRBD2 (6 bases). The end of the DNA aligns better with TRBJ2-5, so the J call may be wrong. Per germline, CDR1 SEHNR and CDR2 FQNEAQ (reference sequence). This CDR3 comprises 13 residues. CDR3 amino acids: CASRRDAKETQYF. The CDR3, as DNA: TGTGCCAGCAGGCGGGATGCTAAAGAGACCCAGTACTTC.

V is TRBV12-3 or TRBV12-4 and J is TRBJ2-4, with TRBD2 identical over 11 bases. This CDR3 has 14 residues. V lost 11 bases and J lost 3; bases outside the gene matches: 6. The CDR3 DNA is TGTGCCGTCAGACTAGCGGGAAACAAAAACATTCAGTACTTC. Translating it yields CAVRLAGNKNIQYF.

This clonotype was picked up a small number of times. The chain recombines TRBV12-3 or TRBV12-4 with TRBJ1-1; unclear D gene. The CDR3 loop spans 13 amino acids. V dropped 6 bases and J dropped 4 bases, with 12 bases sitting between them. Here the CDR3 DNA reads TGTGCCAGCAGACCTCAGGACGGCACTGAAGCTTTCTTT. This encodes CASRPQDGTEAFF.

V gene TRBV7-2 combines with J gene TRBJ2-1; tentatively, D is TRBD1 (6 bases). Germline lookup yields CDR1 SGHTA and CDR2 FQGNSA. Trimming shortened V by 5 bases and J by 0 bases, and 11 bases separated the two germline ends. This CDR3 spans 15 amino acids. CDR3 sequence: CASSPGHFSYNEQFF. The CDR3 DNA sequence: TGTGCCAGCAGCCCGGGACATTTCTCCTACAATGAGCAGTTCTTC.